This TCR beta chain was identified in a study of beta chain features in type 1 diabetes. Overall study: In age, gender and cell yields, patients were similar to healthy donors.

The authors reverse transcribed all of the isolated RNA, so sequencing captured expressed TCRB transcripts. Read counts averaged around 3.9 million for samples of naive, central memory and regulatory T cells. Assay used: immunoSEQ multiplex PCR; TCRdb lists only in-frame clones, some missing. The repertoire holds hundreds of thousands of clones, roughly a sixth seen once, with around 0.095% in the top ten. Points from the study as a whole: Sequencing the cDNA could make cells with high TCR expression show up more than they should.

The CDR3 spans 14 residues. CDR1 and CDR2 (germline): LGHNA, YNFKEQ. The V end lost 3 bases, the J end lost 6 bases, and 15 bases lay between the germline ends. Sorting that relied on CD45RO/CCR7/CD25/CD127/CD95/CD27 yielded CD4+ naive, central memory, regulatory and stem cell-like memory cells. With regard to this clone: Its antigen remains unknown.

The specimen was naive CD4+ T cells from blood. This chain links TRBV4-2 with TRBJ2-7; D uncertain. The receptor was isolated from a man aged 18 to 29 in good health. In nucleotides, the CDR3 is TGTGCCAGCAGCCACCTCCTGGCAGGACCCGAGCAGTACTTC. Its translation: CASSHLLAGPEQYF.